This T cell receptor (beta chain) was identified in a study of cytomegalovirus exposure and HLA in healthy donors. Whole-study results and caveats: A few CMV-associated chains were confirmed in vitro to be specific for CMV antigens. Later work found most CMV-associated TCR beta chains apparently HLA-restricted.

This clone was counted once. Its antigen is not known. Trimming shortened V by 4 bases and J by 5 bases, and 16 bases separated the two germline ends. Per germline, CDR1 SGHRS and CDR2 YFSETQ. This CDR3 contains 15 residues. Primers included in the PCR were 60 Vbeta and 13 Jbeta primers. Profiled with immunoSEQ multiplex PCR; TCRdb holds only in-frame clones, not every one. The sample has 93,000 or so clones; 70% to 90% are singletons. This receptor was taken from a woman between 18 and 30 years old in good health and CMV-seropositive. The sequencing input was PBMCs. The V call is TRBV5-1, the J call TRBJ2-1, with a possible D match to TRBD2 (6 bases). This chain's CDR3 is CASSPDRGRHNEQFF. The CDR3 DNA is TGCGCCAGCAGCCCGGACCGGGGGAGACACAATGAGCAGTTCTTC.